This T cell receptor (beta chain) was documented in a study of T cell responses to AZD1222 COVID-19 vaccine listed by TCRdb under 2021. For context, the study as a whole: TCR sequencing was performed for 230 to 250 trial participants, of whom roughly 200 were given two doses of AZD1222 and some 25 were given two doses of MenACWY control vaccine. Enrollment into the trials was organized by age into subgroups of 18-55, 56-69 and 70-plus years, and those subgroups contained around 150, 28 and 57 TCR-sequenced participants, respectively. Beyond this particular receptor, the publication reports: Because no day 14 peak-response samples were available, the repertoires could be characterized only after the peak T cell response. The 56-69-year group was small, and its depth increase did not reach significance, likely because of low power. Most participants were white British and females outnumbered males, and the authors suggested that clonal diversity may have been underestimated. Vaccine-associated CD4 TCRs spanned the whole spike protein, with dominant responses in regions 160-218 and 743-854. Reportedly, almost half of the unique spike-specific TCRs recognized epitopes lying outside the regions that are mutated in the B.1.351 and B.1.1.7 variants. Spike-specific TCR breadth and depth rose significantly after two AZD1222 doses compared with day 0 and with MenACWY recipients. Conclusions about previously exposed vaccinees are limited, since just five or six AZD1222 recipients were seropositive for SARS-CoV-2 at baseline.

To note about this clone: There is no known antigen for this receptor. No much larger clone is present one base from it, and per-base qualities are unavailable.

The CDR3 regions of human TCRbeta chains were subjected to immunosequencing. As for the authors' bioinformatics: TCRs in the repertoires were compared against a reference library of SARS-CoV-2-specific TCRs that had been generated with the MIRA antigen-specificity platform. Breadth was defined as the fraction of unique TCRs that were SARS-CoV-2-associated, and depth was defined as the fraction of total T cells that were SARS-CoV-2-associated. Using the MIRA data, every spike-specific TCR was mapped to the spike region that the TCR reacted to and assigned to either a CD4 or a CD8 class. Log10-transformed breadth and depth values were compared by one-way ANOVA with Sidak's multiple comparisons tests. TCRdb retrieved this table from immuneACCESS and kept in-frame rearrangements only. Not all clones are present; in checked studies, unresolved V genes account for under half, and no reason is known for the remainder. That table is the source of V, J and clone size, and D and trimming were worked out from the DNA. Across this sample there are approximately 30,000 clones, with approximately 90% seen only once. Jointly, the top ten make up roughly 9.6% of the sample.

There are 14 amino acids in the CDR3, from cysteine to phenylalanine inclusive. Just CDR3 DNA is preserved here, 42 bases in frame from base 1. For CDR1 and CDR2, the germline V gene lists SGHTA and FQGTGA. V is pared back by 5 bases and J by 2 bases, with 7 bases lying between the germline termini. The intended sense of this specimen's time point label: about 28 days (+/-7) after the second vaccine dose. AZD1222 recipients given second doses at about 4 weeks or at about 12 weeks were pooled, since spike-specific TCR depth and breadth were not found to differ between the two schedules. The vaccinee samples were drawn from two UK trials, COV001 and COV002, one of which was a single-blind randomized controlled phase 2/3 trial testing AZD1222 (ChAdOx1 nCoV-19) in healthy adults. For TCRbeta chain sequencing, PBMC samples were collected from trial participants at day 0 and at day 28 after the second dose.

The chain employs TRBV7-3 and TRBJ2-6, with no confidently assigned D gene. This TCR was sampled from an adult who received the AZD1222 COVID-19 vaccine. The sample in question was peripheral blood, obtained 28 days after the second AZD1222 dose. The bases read TGTGCCAGCAGCGATAGCACTGGGGCCAACGTCCTGACTTTC. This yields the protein CASSDSTGANVLTF.